This is a list of T cell receptor beta chains from one sample in a study of blood T cell repertoires in COVID-19. The repertoire was sequenced with immunoSEQ multiplex PCR; TCRdb's copy has only in-frame clones and lacks some. This table holds some 400,000 clones, 75% to 90% found once. Sequenced input: PBMCs or T cells enriched from blood (not recorded which). Receptors were obtained from a man in his thirties or forties who had recovered from COVID-19. The CDR3 runs from the conserved cysteine through the conserved F or W. The order of the fields is clone size, J gene, D gene, V gene, CDR3 DNA, CDR3 protein. D genes are given only for firm matches. A clone size is listed for some rows: how often the clone was seen (once, few, many), or a class if it is expanded.

>.|TRBJ1-6|.|TRBV5-1
TGCGCCAGCAGCTTGCATGACAGGTCCTATAATTCACCCCTCCACTTT
CASSLHDRSYNSPLHF
>.|TRBJ2-7|TRBD1|TRBV6-9
TGTGCCAGCAGTTATACCCCTAACAGGGGAGTCTACGAGCAGTACTTC
CASSYTPNRGVYEQYF
>.|TRBJ2-7|TRBD1|TRBV5-1
TGCGCCAGCAGCGGGGGACAGGGTTTTCACGAGCAGTACTTC
CASSGGQGFHEQYF
>few|TRBJ2-7|TRBD2|TRBV3-1/TRBV3-2
TGTGCCAGCAGTTCAGGCGGAGCGGGAGAGACTGGGCAGTACTTC
CASSSGGAGETGQYF
>.|TRBJ1-1|TRBD1|TRBV19
TGTGCCAGTAGCTCCCGGCAGGGGGAAGAAGTTTTCTTT
CASSSRQGEEVFF
>.|TRBJ2-7|TRBD2|TRBV10-1
TGCGCCAGCAGTAGCGGGAGCTACGAGCAGTACTTC
CASSSGSYEQYF
>few|TRBJ2-2|.|TRBV30
TGTGCCTGGAGTGCCATGAACACCGGGGAGCTGTTTTTT
CAWSAMNTGELFF
>.|TRBJ1-1|.|TRBV18
TGTGCCAGCTCAGAACAGGTGAACACTGAAGCTTTCTTT
CASSEQVNTEAFF
>.|TRBJ2-1|TRBD2|TRBV5-1
TGCGCCAGCAGCTTGGGAGCGGGGTACAATGAGCAGTTCTTC
CASSLGAGYNEQFF
>.|TRBJ1-2|TRBD1|TRBV29-1
TGCAGCGTTATCCCAGGGACAGAGGACTATGGCTACACCTTC
CSVIPGTEDYGYTF
>.|TRBJ2-1|TRBD1|TRBV27
TGTGCCAGCAGTTCTGTACAGGGGGTCTACTACAATGAGCAGTTCTTC
CASSSVQGVYYNEQFF
>few|TRBJ2-7|.|TRBV5-5
TGTGCCAGCAGCTTGGTGGCGGGAATTTACGAGCAGTACTTC
CASSLVAGIYEQYF
>.|TRBJ2-3|.|TRBV5-1
TGCGCCAGCAGCGAGAGGGACACCACAGATACGCAGTATTTT
CASSERDTTDTQYF
>.|TRBJ1-6|.|TRBV13
TGTGCCAGCAGTTTTGGACACGAAAATTCACCCCTCCACTTT
CASSFGHENSPLHF
>.|TRBJ2-5|.|TRBV28
TGTGCCAGCAGTTTCAGGGCCTTGGAGGAGACCCAGTACTTC
CASSFRALEETQYF
>.|TRBJ1-5|.|TRBV18
TGTGCCAGCTCACCCTCGGGGAGCAATCAGCCCCAGCATTTT
CASSPSGSNQPQHF
>.|TRBJ2-7|TRBD2|TRBV6-1
TGTGCCAGCAGTGAAATAGGGACTAGCCTAACCTACGAGCAGTACTTC
CASSEIGTSLTYEQYF
>few|TRBJ2-2|TRBD1|TRBV7-3
TGTGCCAGCAGCTTAGAAGGGGGCGCGAACACCGGGGAGCTGTTTTTT
CASSLEGGANTGELFF
>.|TRBJ1-1|.|TRBV1
TGCACCAGCAGCCAATCCGGACAGGGGGCCACTGAAGCTTTCTTT
CTSSQSGQGATEAFF
>many|TRBJ1-3|.|TRBV20-1
TGCAGTGCTAGTAGCTCCTACACCATATATTTT
CSASSSYTIYF
>.|TRBJ2-3|.|TRBV6-5
TGTGCCAGCAGCCCCCGGGACTTTAGCACAGATACGCAGTATTTT
CASSPRDFSTDTQYF
>.|TRBJ2-7|.|TRBV3-1/TRBV3-2
TGTGCCAGCAGCCAAGACAAAACCGGGGTATACGAGCAGTACTTC
CASSQDKTGVYEQYF
>.|TRBJ1-2|.|TRBV7-2
TGTGCCAGCAGCTTAAGTAGCGGGTCTAACTATGGCTACACCTTC
CASSLSSGSNYGYTF
>.|TRBJ2-7|TRBD2|TRBV7-8
TGTGCCAGCAGCTTATTCCTAGCGGGAAGATACGAGCAGTACTTC
CASSLFLAGRYEQYF
>.|TRBJ2-1|TRBD1|TRBV5-4
TGTGCCAGCAGCTGGGGACAGGGACAAAGACCGTTCTTC
CASSWGQGQRPFF
>.|TRBJ2-2|TRBD2|TRBV28
TGTGCCAGCAGTTTCATCCTTTCAATAGGACTAGCGGGAGCCAAGGGGGAGCTGTTTTTT
CASSFILSIGLAGAKGELFF
>many|TRBJ1-5|.|TRBV10-3
TGTGCCATCAGTGCGACCAGTGGCAGGGGATTAAATCAGCCCCAGCATTTT
CAISATSGRGLNQPQHF
>.|TRBJ1-5|.|TRBV6-6
TGTGCCAGCAGGCCAACAAACAATCAGCCCCAGCATTTT
CASRPTNNQPQHF
>.|TRBJ2-3|.|TRBV19
TGTGCCAGTACCCCGGGGGACCGCACAGATACGCAGTATTTT
CASTPGDRTDTQYF
>.|TRBJ1-1|TRBD1|TRBV19
TGTGCCAGTAGGATACAGGGGGACACTGAAGCTTTCTTT
CASRIQGDTEAFF
>.|TRBJ1-3|TRBD1|TRBV18
TGTGCCAGCTCATCCGATACAGGGGCTGGAAACACCATATATTTT
CASSSDTGAGNTIYF
>.|TRBJ1-1|.|TRBV2
TGTGCCAGCAGTGAGCGGGGGACACCCTATGAAGCTTTCTTT
CASSERGTPYEAFF
>once|TRBJ2-4|.|TRBV29-1
TGCAGCGTTGAAGCATCAGACGCTAGACAGTTGAGCCTAGCCAAAAACATTCAGTACTTC
CSVEASDARQLSLAKNIQYF
>once|TRBJ2-3|TRBD2|TRBV7-6
TGTGCCAGCAGCTTAGGGCGAGCGGGAGGGCCCGCAGATACGCAGTATTTT
CASSLGRAGGPADTQYF
>once|TRBJ1-3|.|TRBV5-1
TGCGCCAGCAGCTTGGCGGGGAGCTCTGGAAACACCATATATTTT
CASSLAGSSGNTIYF
>.|TRBJ1-2|.|TRBV29-1
TGCAGCGTTGTAGGGGCAGGGGAAAACTATGGCTACACCTTC
CSVVGAGENYGYTF
>.|TRBJ1-1|.|TRBV10-3
TGTGCCATCAGTGGGCAGGGTTCGGGTACTGAAGCTTTCTTT
CAISGQGSGTEAFF
>.|TRBJ2-7|TRBD2|TRBV28
TGTGCCAGCAGTCCATTACCTGGAGGGTACGGAGGACTAGCTTCGGGGGGCTTC
CASSPLPGGYGGLASGGF
>.|TRBJ2-2|TRBD1|TRBV5-1
TGCGCCAGCAGCTTACCCGGGACAGGGGTCACCGGGGAGCTGTTTTTT
CASSLPGTGVTGELFF
>.|TRBJ2-3|.|TRBV28
TGTGCCAGCAGTTTTAACACAGATACGCAGTATTTT
CASSFNTDTQYF
>.|TRBJ2-7|.|TRBV12-3/TRBV12-4
TGTGCCAGCAGTTTAGACACGCACTACGAGCAGTACTTC
CASSLDTHYEQYF
>.|TRBJ2-7|TRBD1|TRBV3-1/TRBV3-2
TGTGCCAGCAGCCGGGCGGGACAGGAGCTGCGGGCCTCCTACGAGCAGTACTTC
CASSRAGQELRASYEQYF
>.|TRBJ2-1|TRBD1|TRBV18
TGTGCCAGCGCTGCCCGGGACAGAAACTACAATGAGCAGTTCTTC
CASAARDRNYNEQFF
>.|TRBJ2-7|.|TRBV27
TGTGCCAGCAGTTTAATGTTCGGTTACGAGCAGTACTTC
CASSLMFGYEQYF
>.|TRBJ2-2|.|TRBV7-2
TGTGCCAGCAGCCCGGAAGGGGTTCTGGCCGGGGAGCTGTTTTTT
CASSPEGVLAGELFF
>.|TRBJ2-5|TRBD1|TRBV24-1
TGTGCCACTCCGACCACATACCGGGACAGCCAAGAGACCCAGTACTTC
CATPTTYRDSQETQYF
>.|TRBJ1-2|TRBD1|TRBV12-3/TRBV12-4
TGTGCCAGCAGACGGACAGGCAACTATGGCTACACCTTC
CASRRTGNYGYTF
>.|TRBJ2-5|.|TRBV30
TGTGCCTGGAACGGCGGGGGCCCAATATGGACCCAGTACTTC
CAWNGGGPIWTQYF
>.|TRBJ2-7|TRBD1|TRBV3-1/TRBV3-2
TGTGCCAGCAGCCCTCCCCGGACAGGGTCGAGCGAGCAGTACTTC
CASSPPRTGSSEQYF
>.|TRBJ1-3|TRBD1|TRBV4-1
TGCGCCAGCAGCCTCCCACCCGGGACAGCCGATTCCCTGAGCATATATTTT
CASSLPPGTADSLSIYF
>.|TRBJ2-7|.|TRBV28
TGTGCCAGCAGTACAGGGATAAACTACGAGCAGTACTTC
CASSTGINYEQYF